This T cell receptor beta chain was documented in a study of CD4 T cells in relation to SARS-CoV-2 and coronaviruses. Looking at the study overall: After roughly 11 days of antigen culture, PBMC TCR beta CDR3s were sequenced. Whole-study findings and limits: Crossreactivity was assessed only for spike protein, not other viral proteins.

This clone was picked up one time. No antigen is known for it. The repertoire was sequenced with immunoSEQ multiplex PCR; TCRdb's copy has only in-frame clones and lacks some. The sample has roughly 28,000 clones; approximately 73% are singletons. Unexposed donor CD4+ T cells date from about 2011-2018, before the COVID-19 pandemic. The cells were cultured for roughly 11 days before CD4+ T cells were isolated. Unexposed-donor CD4+ T cells were probed with SARS-CoV-2 S/N and four cold-coronavirus spikes, cells permitting. V lost 5 bases and J 1 base, leaving 12 bases between the germline ends. Germline assignment: CDR1 LNHDA and CDR2 SQIVND (reference sequence). CDR3 length equals 15 residues.

The TCR originated in a human donor in good health. The chain is built from TRBV19 and TRBJ1-5, with no clear D. Material for sequencing was CD4+ T cells from PBMCs, cultured in vitro. This chain's CDR3 is CASSWQPLSNQPQHF. The CDR3 DNA is TGTGCCAGTAGTTGGCAGCCTTTGAGCAATCAGCCCCAGCATTTT.